These T cell receptor beta chains were read from a single sample in a study of blood T cell repertoires in COVID-19. The repertoire was sequenced with immunoSEQ multiplex PCR; TCRdb's copy has only in-frame clones and lacks some. The top ten clones hold about 4.2% of a sample with about 300,000 clones, approximately 90% of them seen once. Sequencing input: PBMCs or T cells enriched from blood (not recorded which). The source is a man aged 30-40 years who had recovered from COVID-19. CDR3s leave out the opening cysteine and the closing phenylalanine or tryptophan. Part of the rows lack a size; the others show once, few, many or a class for expanded clones.

clone_size | j_call | v_call | cdr3_aa
few | TRBJ2-1 | TRBV5-1 | ASSLGERQYNEQF
once | TRBJ2-3 | TRBV10-1 | ASRTGTAGDTQY
- | TRBJ1-1 | TRBV19 | ASSARTGGRTEAF
- | TRBJ1-2 | TRBV3-1/TRBV3-2 | ASSQETTGRGYT
- | TRBJ1-2 | TRBV7-2 | ASSGAIDRLNDYT
few | TRBJ2-1 | TRBV5-4 | ASSFGTDYNEQF
- | TRBJ1-1 | TRBV5-1 | ASSPWTGAHTEAF
few | TRBJ1-2 | TRBV4-1 | ASSLSEANYGYT
- | TRBJ1-4 | TRBV24-1 | ATSDTGTGGVEKLF
- | TRBJ2-7 | TRBV27 | ASSSAGTSGEPASYEQY